This entry lists 21 T cell receptor beta chains sequenced from one sample in a study of cytomegalovirus exposure and HLA in healthy donors. With 60 Vbeta and 13 Jbeta primers, the PCR was carried out. Repertoires were generated with immunoSEQ multiplex PCR, while TCRdb's copy carries only in-frame clones and drops some. The sample lists hundreds of thousands of clones, over 65% occurring once. Sample: PBMCs. The source of these receptors is a man between 18 and 29 years old in good health and CMV-seronegative.

This rearrangement joins TRBV2 to TRBJ1-2; possible D gene TRBD1, 5 bases. The CDR3 loop spans 15 amino acids. V lost 1 base, J lost 4 bases, and 13 bases lay in between. Germline V gene lookup returns CDR1 SNHLY and CDR2 FYNNEI. CDR3 sequence: CASSEEVRRGYGYTF. The CDR3 nucleotides read TGTGCCAGCAGTGAAGAAGTCAGAAGGGGCTATGGCTACACCTTC.

The chain combines TRBV4-1 with TRBJ1-2, with TRBD1 matching over 8 bases. V lost 4 bases and J lost 2; bases outside the gene matches: 3. CDR1 MGHRA and CDR2 YSYEKL come from the germline V gene. This CDR3 region has 14 residues. The CDR3 sequence: CASSLRQGNYGYTF. The DNA of the CDR3 is TGCGCCAGCAGCCTGCGACAGGGGAACTATGGCTACACCTTC.

The chain links TRBV28 to TRBJ2-2, with 9 positions matching TRBD2. Germline V gives CDR1 MDHEN, CDR2 SYDVKM. The CDR3 covers 22 residues. The V and J ends lost 3 bases and 1 base, in that order; junction bases with no gene match: 21. CDR3 sequence: CASSFPPAFRASGILNTGELFF. CDR3 DNA sequence: TGTGCCAGCAGTTTCCCCCCTGCCTTTCGGGCTAGCGGGATACTGAACACCGGGGAGCTGTTTTTT.

V gene TRBV15 combines with J gene TRBJ2-4; 8 bases map to TRBD1. The V gene end was trimmed by 5 bases and the J gene end by 7 bases; junction bases not matched to a gene: 7. The CDR3 sequence is 14 residues long. Looked up from germline, CDR1 is LNHNV and CDR2 is YYDKDF (reference sequence). The CDR3 sequence is CATSRDRSVNIQYF. The CDR3 DNA is TGTGCCACCAGCCGGGACAGGTCGGTGAACATTCAGTACTTC.

Concerning this clone: Other DNA sequences from this sample encode an identical CDR3 as well. This chain uses TRBV6-1 with TRBJ1-2; 9 bases agree with TRBD1. This CDR3 has 15 amino acids. Looked up from germline, CDR1 is MNHNS and CDR2 is SASEGT. The V gene end was trimmed by 6 bases and the J gene end by 4 bases; junction bases not matched to a gene: 9. CDR3 sequence: CASRHRDRDLYGYTF. The CDR3, as DNA: TGTGCCAGCAGACACAGGGACAGGGACCTCTATGGCTACACCTTC.

The CDR3 region is CASSMGLAEHNEQFF. CDR3 in DNA: TGTGCCAGTAGTATGGGCCTAGCGGAACACAATGAGCAGTTCTTC. The chain joins TRBV19 to TRBJ2-1, with 7 bases fitting TRBD2. Germline V gene sequence: CDR1 LNHDA, CDR2 SQIVND (reference sequence). The CDR3 covers 15 residues. Trimming took 3 bases from V and 5 from J; bases not matched to a gene: 7.

This clone was seen a few times. J is TRBJ2-5 and V is TRBV5-4; 8 bases are shared with TRBD1. Germline V gene lookup returns CDR1 SGHNT and CDR2 YYREEE (reference sequence). This CDR3 is 15 amino acids long. Losses at the gene ends were 4 bases for V and 5 bases for J; bases not matched to a gene: 10. The CDR3 reads CASSNTGGSDETQYF. The CDR3 nucleotides are TGTGCCAGCAGCAATACAGGGGGTTCGGACGAGACCCAGTACTTC.

The rearrangement links TRBV6-1 to TRBJ2-3; 7 bases match TRBD2. This CDR3 has 15 amino acids. Germline V gene data show CDR1 as MNHNS and CDR2 as SASEGT. The junction had 6 bases not matched to a gene; V was cut back by 6 bases and J by 0 bases. This CDR3 is CASRLASRSTDTQYF. CDR3 nucleotides: TGTGCCAGCAGACTAGCGAGTAGGAGCACAGATACGCAGTATTTT.

This rearrangement joins TRBV28 to TRBJ2-1; 14 bases fit TRBD2. With V trimmed by 6 bases and J by 9 bases, 7 bases remained unmatched. CDR1 is MDHEN and CDR2 is SYDVKM in the germline V gene. The CDR3 runs to 15 residues. CDR3 bases: TGTGCCAGCAGACCGGGACTAGCGGGAGTTCCTGAGCAGTTCTTC. Translated, it gives CASRPGLAGVPEQFF. Full variable domain (missing parts from reference TRBV28 and TRBJ2-1): DVKVTQSSRYLVKRTGEKVFLECVQDMDHENMFWYRQDPGLGLRLIYFSYDVKMKEKGDIPEGYSVSREKKERFSLILESASTNQTSMYLCASRPGLAGVPEQFFGPGTRLTVL.

The chain employs TRBV5-1 and TRBJ2-2; 8 nucleotides align to TRBD1. V lost 5 bases, J lost 1 base, and 7 bases stayed unmatched. CDR1 SGHRS and CDR2 YFSETQ come from the germline V gene. The CDR3 has 16 residues. CDR3: CASSQAGQENTGELFF. The CDR3 DNA reads as TGCGCCAGCAGTCAGGCGGGACAGGAGAACACCGGGGAGCTGTTTTTT.

This clone was observed a handful of times. The chain combines TRBV15 with TRBJ2-7; D call uncertain. V shed 1 base and J shed 2 bases, with 9 bases lying between them. Germline-derived CDR1 and CDR2 are LNHNV and YYDKDF (reference sequence). The CDR3 is 14 amino acids. The CDR3 loop is CATSRGSGTYEQYF. CDR3 sequence (DNA): TGTGCCACCAGCAGAGGGTCAGGAACCTACGAGCAGTACTTC. The full variable domain, with the rest looked up from reference TRBV15 and TRBJ2-7, is DAMVIQNPRYQVTQFGKPVTLSCSQTLNHNVMYWYQQKSSQAPKLLFHYYDKDFNNEADTPDNFQSRRPNTSFCFLDIRSPGLGDTAMYLCATSRGSGTYEQYFGPGTRLTVT.

The chain has TRBV30 and TRBJ1-1; 8 positions match TRBD1. The CDR3 runs to 14 residues. Germline trimming cut 1 base from V and 5 bases from J; bases unmatched to any gene: 6. Germline V gene sequence: CDR1 GTSNPN, CDR2 SVGIG (reference sequence). This CDR3 reads CAWSAQGVGTEAFF. CDR3 bases: TGTGCCTGGAGTGCACAGGGGGTAGGTACTGAAGCTTTCTTT.

The chain is built from TRBV7-6 and TRBJ2-7; TRBD2 agrees at 7 bases. V lost 1 base to trimming and J lost 2 bases; unmatched junction nucleotides: 5. CDR1 is SGHVS and CDR2 is FNYEAQ in the germline V gene. There are 15 residues in the CDR3. This chain's CDR3 is CASSLESSGAYEQYF. The CDR3 DNA follows: TGTGCCAGCAGCTTAGAATCTAGCGGAGCCTACGAGCAGTACTTC.

The chain uses TRBV11-3 and TRBJ2-3; 7 bases map to TRBD2. CDR1 and CDR2 (germline): SGHNT, YENEEA. Losses at the gene ends were 5 bases for V and 4 bases for J; bases not matched to a gene: 18. The CDR3 has 18 residues. CDR3 loop: CASSPKPTSLLGPDTQYF. The CDR3 nucleotides read TGTGCCAGCAGCCCCAAACCGACTAGCCTTCTGGGTCCAGATACGCAGTATTTT.

This chain joins TRBV28 and TRBJ1-3; D is unclear. CDR3 size: 14 residues. CDR1 is MDHEN, CDR2 SYDVKM, per germline. The V gene lost 4 bases and the J gene lost 3 bases, with 10 bases spanning the gap. The CDR3 DNA follows: TGTGCCAGCAGTTCTCGGGGAGGTGGAAACACCATATATTTT. Translation: CASSSRGGGNTIYF.

V is TRBV30 and J is TRBJ2-1; D may be TRBD2 (5 bases). V lost 5 bases to trimming and J lost 7 bases, with 15 bases between them. Germline CDR1 is GTSNPN and CDR2 is SVGIG (reference sequence). The CDR3 is made up of 13 amino acids. CDR3 nucleotides: TGTGCCTGGGGCGGCGTGGGCGGGAATGAGCAGTTCTTC. Encoded protein: CAWGGVGGNEQFF. Variable domain in full (rest from reference TRBV30 and TRBJ2-1): SQTIHQWPATLVQPVGSPLSLECTVEGTSNPNLYWYRQAAGRGLQLLFYSVGIGQISSEVPQNLSASRPQDRQFILSSKKLLLSDSGFYLCAWGGVGGNEQFFGPGTRLTVL.

The V and J genes are TRBV13 and TRBJ2-7, with 7 nucleotides matching TRBD2. The CDR3 loop spans 13 amino acids. V was clipped by 6 bases and J by 4 bases; unmatched bases: 6. Germline lookup yields CDR1 PRHDT and CDR2 FYEKMQ (reference sequence). This CDR3 is CASREGGRYEQYF. The DNA of the CDR3 is TGTGCCAGCAGAGAGGGAGGGCGATACGAGCAGTACTTC.

The chain uses TRBV28 and TRBJ1-6; D is ambiguous. The germline gives CDR1 MDHEN, CDR2 SYDVKM. The CDR3 length is 15 residues. V lost 8 bases and J lost 2, with 13 bases in between. CDR3 nucleotides: TGTGCCAGCCGGACTCCGGCGACCTATAATTCACCCCTCCACTTT. Translated, it gives CASRTPATYNSPLHF.

The chain combines TRBV18 with TRBJ2-3, with TRBD2 matching over 13 bases. The CDR3 covers 19 residues. Germline CDR1 reads KGHSH; CDR2 reads LQKENI. The trim removed 3 bases at V and 0 bases at J, leaving 9 bases unmatched. The CDR3: CASSPRGTSGTFSTDTQYF. CDR3 DNA sequence: TGTGCCAGCTCACCTCGAGGGACTAGCGGGACCTTTAGCACAGATACGCAGTATTTT.

V gene TRBV5-1 combines with J gene TRBJ2-7; 16 bases match TRBD2. This CDR3 is 17 amino acids long. The ends lost 3 bases at V and 3 bases at J; junction bases unmatched: 6. From germline, CDR1 is SGHRS and CDR2 YFSETQ. DNA for the CDR3: TGCGCCAGCAGCTGGGGACTAGCGGGAGGGCCCAGCTACGAGCAGTACTTC. Translating it yields CASSWGLAGGPSYEQYF.

V and J are TRBV11-2 and TRBJ2-2, with 8 bases identical to TRBD1. The germline V gene encodes CDR1 SGHAT and CDR2 FQNNGV. The CDR3 consists of 17 residues. V dropped 1 base and J dropped 5; count of bases not matched to a gene: 9. DNA of the CDR3: TGTGCCAGCAGCTTAGTGTCTACAGGGGGGCGAACCGGGGAGCTGTTTTTT. Its translation is CASSLVSTGGRTGELFF. The whole variable domain, filled in from reference TRBV11-2 and TRBJ2-2, reads EAGVAQSPRYKIIEKRQSVAFWCNPISGHATLYWYQQILGQGPKLLIQFQNNGVVDDSQLPKDRFSAERLKGVDSTLKIQPAKLEDSAVYLCASSLVSTGGRTGELFFGEGSRLTVL.